Sequencing of this TCR beta chain was carried out in a study of regulatory and conventional T cells in RAG deficiency. Study-wide context: Hypomorphic RAG mutations in CID or atypical SCID frequently accompany autoimmunity.

Trimming left V 3 bases short and J 1 base short, with 3 bases between. The CDR3 consists of 13 residues. Germline CDR1 reads MGHRA; CDR2 reads YSYEKL. The study, taken as a whole, reports: In Omenn syndrome, sorted "Tregs" may be peripherally activated cells. In Omenn syndrome, Treg and Tconv repertoires overlapped >75%. Shannon entropy was markedly lower and Simpson indices higher in RAG-deficient patients than control T-cell subsets.

Genomic DNA came from blood conventional CD4+ T cells gated CD25-low CD127-high. In regard to this clone: Its specificity is unknown.

Some clones are missing from TCRdb's copy, which holds only in-frame ones; the method was immunoSEQ multiplex PCR. The data hold more than 8,500 clones, with around 94% observed a single time. The chain links TRBV4-1 to TRBJ1-4; D is unresolved. The receptor's source is a human donor with RAG deficiency presenting as severe combined immunodeficiency. Sequenced input: CD4+ effector T cells sorted from blood. For the CDR3, the DNA is TGCGCCAGCAGCCATTTAACTAATGAAAAACTGTTTTTT. Amino acids: CASSHLTNEKLFF.